The 27 T cell receptor beta chains presented below share a single source sample, sequenced in a study of T-cell reconstitution after alpha-beta-depleted transplantation in children. Unique molecular identifiers were incorporated into the prepared TCRbeta library. TCRdb passed the PCR reads through MiXCR, listing each CDR3 protein once. The table lists over 550,000 distinct CDR3 sequences, roughly a tenth of them singletons. The sequenced sample was PBMCs from the stem cell graft donor, obtained from the stem cell graft. The receptors derive from a human donor who donated a stem cell graft to a child with acute myeloid leukemia.

This clonotype was found a few times. The chain employs TRBV20-1 and TRBJ2-5, with 8 positions matching TRBD2. Unmatched junction bases numbered 14, after V lost 6 bases and J lost 2 bases. This CDR3 has 16 amino acids. Germline V lookup: CDR1 DFQATT, CDR2 SNEGSKA (reference sequence). The CDR3 DNA reads as TGCAGTGCCACGCGTGGGGCGGGAGGACTACAAGAGACCCAGTACTTC. It yields the protein CSATRGAGGLQETQYF.

The chain is built from TRBV5-1 and TRBJ2-7; 7 bases line up with TRBD2. The ends lost 1 base at V and 0 bases at J; junction bases unmatched: 7. The CDR3 spans 16 residues. CDR1 and CDR2 from the germline V gene are SGHRS and YFSETQ. The CDR3 DNA follows: TGCGCCAGCAGCTTGACCCCTCAGCGGGACTCCTACGAGCAGTACTTC. Translating it yields CASSLTPQRDSYEQYF.

This chain uses TRBV5-1 with TRBJ2-3, with 10 bases matching TRBD2. J was trimmed by 6 bases and V by 4 bases; bases with no gene match: 5. Germline values: CDR1 SGHRS, CDR2 YFSETQ. The CDR3 is 14 amino acids. The CDR3 DNA is TGCGCCAGCAGCCCAAGACTAGCGGGTGATACGCAGTATTTT. This translates into CASSPRLAGDTQYF.

This clonotype was counted ten times or more. This sequence joins TRBV7-2 and TRBJ1-5; 11 bases map to TRBD1. This CDR3 comprises 14 residues. Germline V gives CDR1 SGHTA, CDR2 FQGNSA. Germline trimming cut 4 bases from V and 7 bases from J; bases unmatched to any gene: 3. In DNA, the CDR3 is TGTGCCAGCAGCTGGGGACAGGGGGACCAGCCCCAGCATTTT. Translated, it gives CASSWGQGDQPQHF.

In its sample, this clonotype was seen a few times. This rearrangement joins TRBV7-2 to TRBJ2-7; 11 bases align to TRBD1. Germline V lookup: CDR1 SGHTA, CDR2 FQGNSA. J gave up 5 bases and V 3 bases, and 12 bases lay outside the gene matches. This CDR3 has 17 amino acids. As DNA, the CDR3 is TGTGCCAGCAGCTTGAATCGACCGGGGACAGGGGGAAACGAGCAGTACTTC. Its protein is CASSLNRPGTGGNEQYF.

This clonotype was counted many times. Here the CDR3 reads CASSLQAGGWSEQFF. The DNA for the CDR3 is TGTGCCAGCAGTTTACAGGCAGGGGGCTGGAGTGAGCAGTTCTTC. V gene TRBV12-3 or TRBV12-4 combines with J gene TRBJ2-1; 8 nucleotides align to TRBD1. CDR3 length equals 15 residues. J gave up 9 bases and V 2 bases, and 9 bases lay outside the gene matches.

This clonotype was detected only a few times. V and J are TRBV21-1 and TRBJ1-6; whether TRBD1, the table's D call, matches the DNA was not checked. TRBV21-1 is marked as a pseudogene. CDR3 size: 16 residues. The CDR3 region has the DNA TGTGCCAGCAGCAACAGGGGGCGCCCCTATAATTCACCCCTCCACTTT. Translating gives CASSNRGRPYNSPLHF.

There are a few counts of this clonotype. The V gene is TRBV27, the J gene TRBJ2-1, with a tentative D call TRBD2 (6 bases). Trimming took off 7 bases at V and 5 bases at J, with 18 bases between the two ends. Looked up from germline, CDR1 is MNHEY and CDR2 is SMNVEV (reference sequence). The CDR3 is 15 amino acids. DNA for the CDR3: TGTGCCAGCACCTCGCCGATGGCGGGACACAATGAGCAGTTCTTC. Its protein product is CASTSPMAGHNEQFF.

The chain is built from TRBV7-9 and TRBJ2-1; 8 bases are shared with TRBD2. With V trimmed by 5 bases and J by 5 bases, 11 bases remained unmatched. The CDR3 covers 16 residues. CDR1 SEHNR and CDR2 FQNEAQ come from the germline V gene (reference sequence). The CDR3 bases are TGTGCCAGCAGCCCACAAGGGACTAGAGGGAACAATGAGCAGTTCTTC. This codes for CASSPQGTRGNNEQFF. Using reference TRBV7-9 and TRBJ2-1 for the parts outside the CDR3, the full variable domain is DTGVSQNPRHKITKRGQNVTFRCDPISEHNRLYWYRQTLGQGPEFLTYFQNEAQLEKSRLLSDRFSAERPKGSFSTLEIQRTEQGDSAMYLCASSPQGTRGNNEQFFGPGTRLTVL.

This clonotype was seen a handful of times. The rearrangement uses TRBV29-1 and TRBJ2-1; the D gene could be TRBD1 or TRBD2 (5 bases each). CDR3 length equals 13 residues. The germline CDR1 and CDR2 sequences are SQVTM and ANQGSEA. Trimming took 5 bases from V and 3 from J, leaving 11 bases between them. In DNA, the CDR3 is TGCAGCGTTCTGGGACGAGGCTACAATGAGCAGTTCTTC. Translation: CSVLGRGYNEQFF.

This clonotype was detected a few times. The chain links TRBV27 to TRBJ2-1, with 9 bases that match TRBD1. The CDR3 sequence is 17 residues long. The germline CDR1 and CDR2 sequences are MNHEY and SMNVEV (reference sequence). The J segment lost 4 bases and the V segment lost 0 bases, leaving 7 bases of the junction unmatched. CDR3 bases: TGTGCCAGCAGTTTATCGACTCCGGGACAGGGTTACAATGAGCAGTTCTTC. Its protein is CASSLSTPGQGYNEQFF.

This chain links TRBV7-3 with TRBJ2-1, with TRBD2 identical over 8 bases. This CDR3 has 15 residues. CDR1 and CDR2 (germline): SGHTA, FQGTGA. V lost 5 bases to trimming and J lost 6 bases; unmatched junction nucleotides: 9. CDR3 region: CASSKDPGGPNEQFF. The CDR3 region has the DNA TGTGCCAGCAGCAAGGACCCGGGGGGGCCCAATGAGCAGTTCTTC.

This clonotype has ten or more counts. This chain connects TRBV29-1 to TRBJ2-3; D possibly corresponds to TRBD1 (6 bases). Germline values: CDR1 SQVTM, CDR2 ANQGSEA. Trimming stripped 1 base from V and 0 bases from J, with 20 bases between. This CDR3 has 18 amino acids. The CDR3, as DNA: TGCAGCGTTGAAGGGGCCCCCCAAACAGGGACCAGCACAGATACGCAGTATTTT. Its translation: CSVEGAPQTGTSTDTQYF.

This clonotype has just a few counts. The rearrangement joins TRBV7-9 to TRBJ2-3; no firm D call. CDR1 is SEHNR and CDR2 is FQNEAQ in the germline V gene (reference sequence). The CDR3 is 13 residues long. V was trimmed by 6 bases and J by 2 bases, leaving 9 bases between them. The CDR3: CASRERVTDTQYF. The DNA for the CDR3 is TGTGCCAGCAGAGAAAGAGTCACAGATACGCAGTATTTT.

The sample holds a few counts of this clonotype. The V and J genes are TRBV4-3 and TRBJ1-2; 9 bases align to TRBD1. The germline gives CDR1 LGHNA, CDR2 YSLEER. CDR3 size: 16 residues. Trimming cost V 4 bases and J 1 base; bases outside gene matches: 7. DNA of the CDR3: TGCGCCAGCAGCCCGAATGGACAGGGGCTTAACTATGGCTACACCTTC. This sequence encodes CASSPNGQGLNYGYTF.

This chain connects TRBV7-3 to TRBJ2-1; 9 bases match TRBD2. The CDR3 runs to 17 residues. The V gene's germline CDR1 is SGHTA and CDR2 FQGTGA. Trimming cost V 2 bases and J 2 bases; bases outside gene matches: 7. The CDR3 loop reads CASSLRGAGGPYNEQFF. CDR3 in DNA: TGTGCCAGCAGCTTACGAGGCGCGGGAGGGCCCTACAATGAGCAGTTCTTC.

The rearrangement links TRBV6-4 to TRBJ2-2, with 10 bases matching TRBD2. Germline V gene data show CDR1 as MRHNA and CDR2 as SNTAGT. The junction had 3 bases not matched to a gene; V was cut back by 3 bases and J by 5 bases. This CDR3 is 15 amino acids long. This chain's CDR3 is CASSEVAGGTGELFF. In DNA, the CDR3 is TGTGCCAGCAGTGAGGTAGCGGGAGGTACCGGGGAGCTGTTTTTT.

The chain carries TRBV29-1 and TRBJ2-7; no clear D gene. Trimming pared 4 bases from V and 7 bases from J, leaving 11 bases between. The CDR3 spans 11 residues. Germline V CDR1 and CDR2: SQVTM, ANQGSEA. CDR3 coding DNA: TGCAGCGTTGGAGACGGACGGGAGCAGTACTTC. Its protein product is CSVGDGREQYF.

This clonotype was detected only a few times. The CDR3 loop reads CASSYGTSPEQYF. The DNA of the CDR3 is TGTGCCAGCAGTTACGGGACTAGTCCCGAGCAGTACTTC. J is TRBJ2-7 and V is TRBV27, with TRBD2 identical over 8 bases. The germline gives CDR1 MNHEY, CDR2 SMNVEV (reference sequence). CDR3 size: 13 residues. V shed 4 bases, J shed 6 bases, and the junction held 5 bases outside the gene matches.

This clonotype was seen at least ten times. The chain combines TRBV29-1 with TRBJ1-4; TRBD1 is a possible D gene (5 bases). V was pared by 6 bases and J by 4 bases, with 9 bases between. Germline V gene lookup returns CDR1 SQVTM and CDR2 ANQGSEA. The CDR3 spans 12 residues. DNA of the CDR3: TGCAGCGTCGGGGACCTTAATGAAAAACTGTTTTTT. Residues: CSVGDLNEKLFF. The variable domain in full, with the rest retrieved from reference TRBV29-1 and TRBJ1-4, is SAVISQKPSRDICQRGTSLTIQCQVDSQVTMMFWYRQQPGQSLTLIATANQGSEATYESGFVIDKFPISRPNLTFSTLTVSNMSPEDSSIYLCSVGDLNEKLFFGSGTQLSVL.

Only a few counts were recorded for this clonotype. The gene calls are TRBV28 and TRBJ2-3, with 8 bases matching TRBD1. Trimming took 6 bases from V and 0 from J; bases not matched to a gene: 5. The CDR3 covers 15 residues. Germline V gene lookup returns CDR1 MDHEN and CDR2 SYDVKM. CDR3 sequence reads: CASRLGQGSTDTQYF. In DNA form, the CDR3 reads TGTGCCAGCAGACTCGGACAGGGAAGCACAGATACGCAGTATTTT.

This clonotype appeared many times. This chain joins TRBV10-3 and TRBJ2-2; 13 nucleotides match TRBD2. Unmatched junction bases numbered 3, after V lost 6 bases and J lost 5 bases. From germline, CDR1 is ENHRY and CDR2 SYGVKD. The length of the CDR3 is 15 residues. The CDR3 coding sequence is TGTGCCATCAGGGGACTAGCGGGACTTACCGGGGAGCTGTTTTTT. Encoded protein: CAIRGLAGLTGELFF.

This clonotype was observed a handful of times. This rearrangement joins TRBV3-1 to TRBJ2-1; no clear D. Trimming pared 0 bases from V and 15 bases from J, leaving 18 bases between. CDR1 LGHDT and CDR2 YNNKEL come from the germline V gene (reference sequence). The CDR3 consists of 14 residues. The CDR3 region has the DNA TGTGCCAGCAGCCAAGAAAGCCGCGAAGGTGCCCTGTTCTTC. This sequence encodes CASSQESREGALFF.

This clonotype was seen ten or more times. The chain carries TRBV2 and TRBJ1-6, with D uncertain. Germline CDR1 and CDR2: SNHLY and FYNNEI. The CDR3 runs 12 residues. V was pared by 4 bases and J by 5 bases, with 3 bases between. The CDR3 DNA reads as TGTGCCAGCAGTGGCAATAATTCACCCCTCCACTTT. Its protein product is CASSGNNSPLHF.

The chain is built from TRBV6-1 and TRBJ2-3; D perhaps matches TRBD1 (5 bases). The CDR3 contains 15 residues. V was pared by 5 bases and J by 6 bases, with 18 bases between. CDR1 MNHNS and CDR2 SASEGT come from the germline V gene. The CDR3 DNA reads as TGTGCCAGCAGTCCCCTGGGCCTCAGGGTGGATACGCAGTATTTT. Protein: CASSPLGLRVDTQYF.

In this sample, this clonotype turned up a few times. V usage is TRBV7-2 and J usage is TRBJ2-7, with D possibly matching TRBD1 (5 bases). Germline CDR1 reads SGHTA; CDR2 reads FQGNSA. This CDR3 is built from 14 residues. Trimming removed 3 bases from V and 6 bases from J, with 15 bases in between. The CDR3 protein is CASSFERTQGEQYF. In DNA, the CDR3 is TGTGCCAGCAGCTTTGAACGGACGCAGGGCGAGCAGTACTTC.

The sample holds a few counts of this clonotype. The rearrangement joins TRBV7-9 to TRBJ2-2; D gene uncertain. The CDR3 runs to 12 residues. Germline V gene data show CDR1 as SEHNR and CDR2 as FQNEAQ (reference sequence). The V end lost 1 base, the J end lost 9 bases, and 6 bases lay between the germline ends. The DNA for the CDR3 is TGTGCCAGCAGCTTAGGATACTGGGAGCTGTTTTTT. It is translated as CASSLGYWELFF.